This record looks at one T cell receptor beta chain sequence and its context. Its antigen is unknown. Trimming took 6 bases from V and 8 from J, leaving 25 bases between them. The CDR3 contains 17 residues. CDR1 is MDHEN and CDR2 is SYDVKM in the germline V gene. Sequenced by immunoSEQ multiplex PCR; TCRdb stores in-frame clones only, minus some. The data show about 8,700 clones, with 88% seen just once and roughly 12% held by the top ten. These data originate in a study of PD-1 blockade in mismatch repair-deficient tumors. Noted time point: roughly 10-day in vitro stimulation with candidate neoantigen peptide 7. A roughly nine-day in vitro culture was run per each of roughly seven reactive peptides.

The sequence was obtained from an adult with mismatch repair-deficient cancer. The V and J genes are TRBV28 and TRBJ1-4, with a possible D match to TRBD1 (5 bases). Sequencing used cells cultured in vitro, obtained from a patient treated with pembrolizumab. The CDR3 bases are TGTGCCAGCAGCACTCACTTACGGGGAGGGGAGGGGGAAAAACTGTTTTTT. This translates into CASSTHLRGGEGEKLFF.